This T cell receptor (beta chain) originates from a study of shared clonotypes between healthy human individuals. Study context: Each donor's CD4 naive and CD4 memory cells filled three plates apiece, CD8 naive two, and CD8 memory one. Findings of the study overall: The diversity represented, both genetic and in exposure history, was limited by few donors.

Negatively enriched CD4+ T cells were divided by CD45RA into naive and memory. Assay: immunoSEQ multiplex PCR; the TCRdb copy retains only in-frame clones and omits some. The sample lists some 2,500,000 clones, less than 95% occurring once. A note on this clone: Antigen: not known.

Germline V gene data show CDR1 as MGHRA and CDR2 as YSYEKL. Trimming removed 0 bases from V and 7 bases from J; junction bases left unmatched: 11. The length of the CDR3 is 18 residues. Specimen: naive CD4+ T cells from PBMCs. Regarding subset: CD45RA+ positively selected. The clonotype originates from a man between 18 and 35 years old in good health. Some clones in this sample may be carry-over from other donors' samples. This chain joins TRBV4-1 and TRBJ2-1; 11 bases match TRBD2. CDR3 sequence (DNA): TGCGCCAGCAGCCAAGATCCGAATCCGGGACTAGCGGTTAATGAGCAGTTCTTC. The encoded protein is CASSQDPNPGLAVNEQFF.